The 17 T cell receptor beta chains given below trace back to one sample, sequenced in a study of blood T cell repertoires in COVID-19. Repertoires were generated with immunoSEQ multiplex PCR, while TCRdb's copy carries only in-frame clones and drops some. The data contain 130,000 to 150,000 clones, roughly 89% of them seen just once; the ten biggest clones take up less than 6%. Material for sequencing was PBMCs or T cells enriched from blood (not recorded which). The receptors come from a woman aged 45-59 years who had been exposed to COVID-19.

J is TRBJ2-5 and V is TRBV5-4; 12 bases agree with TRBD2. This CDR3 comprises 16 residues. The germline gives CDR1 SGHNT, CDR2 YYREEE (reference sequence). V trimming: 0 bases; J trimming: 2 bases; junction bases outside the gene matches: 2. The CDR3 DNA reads TGTGCCAGCAGCTTGGGACTAGCGGGAGAGCAAGAGACCCAGTACTTC. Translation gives CASSLGLAGEQETQYF.

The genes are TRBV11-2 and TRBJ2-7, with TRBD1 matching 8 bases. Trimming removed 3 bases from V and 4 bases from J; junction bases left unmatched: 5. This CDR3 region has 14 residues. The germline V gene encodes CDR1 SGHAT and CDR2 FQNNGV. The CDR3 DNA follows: TGTGCCAGCAGCTTTTCGGACAGGGTTTACGAGCAGTACTTC. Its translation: CASSFSDRVYEQYF.

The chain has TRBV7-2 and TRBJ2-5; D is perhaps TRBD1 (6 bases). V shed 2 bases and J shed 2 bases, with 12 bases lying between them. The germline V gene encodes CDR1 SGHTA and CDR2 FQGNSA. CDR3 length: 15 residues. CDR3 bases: TGTGCCAGCAGCTTAAAATCGACAGGTCAAGAGACCCAGTACTTC. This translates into CASSLKSTGQETQYF. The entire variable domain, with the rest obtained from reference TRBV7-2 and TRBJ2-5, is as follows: GAGVSQSPSNKVTEKGKDVELRCDPISGHTALYWYRQSLGQGLEFLIYFQGNSAPDKSGLPSDRFSAERTGGSVSTLTIQRTQQEDSAVYLCASSLKSTGQETQYFGPGTRLLVL.

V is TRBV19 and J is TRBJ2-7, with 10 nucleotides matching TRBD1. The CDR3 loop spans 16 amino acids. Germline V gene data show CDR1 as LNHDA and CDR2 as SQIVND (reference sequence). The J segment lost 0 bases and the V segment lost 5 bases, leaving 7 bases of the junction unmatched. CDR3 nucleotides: TGTGCCAGTAGTCCGGGGACAGGGGAGTCCTCCTACGAGCAGTACTTC. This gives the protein CASSPGTGESSYEQYF.

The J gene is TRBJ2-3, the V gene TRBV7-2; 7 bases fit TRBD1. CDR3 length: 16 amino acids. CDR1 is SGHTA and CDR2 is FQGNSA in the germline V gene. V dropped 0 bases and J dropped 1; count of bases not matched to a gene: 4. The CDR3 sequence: CASSLAAGQGTDTQYF. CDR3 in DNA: TGTGCCAGCAGCTTAGCGGCAGGACAGGGCACAGATACGCAGTATTTT.

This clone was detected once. This CDR3 reads CASSLGTGANTEAFF. As DNA, the CDR3 is TGTGCCAGCAGCTTAGGGACAGGGGCGAACACTGAAGCTTTCTTT. This chain uses TRBV7-2 with TRBJ1-1, with 9 positions matching TRBD1. V lost 1 base and J lost 1; bases outside the gene matches: 1. CDR3 length equals 15 residues. In germline, CDR1 is SGHTA, CDR2 FQGNSA.

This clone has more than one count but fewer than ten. The CDR3 reads CASSLRTAGAFF. The DNA for the CDR3 is TGTGCCAGCAGCTTAAGGACAGCCGGGGCTTTCTTT. The rearrangement uses TRBV11-2 and TRBJ1-1; weak D call: TRBD1 (6 bases). This CDR3 is 12 amino acids long. Germline CDR1 reads SGHAT; CDR2 reads FQNNGV. V was trimmed by 2 bases and J by 11 bases, leaving 12 bases between them.

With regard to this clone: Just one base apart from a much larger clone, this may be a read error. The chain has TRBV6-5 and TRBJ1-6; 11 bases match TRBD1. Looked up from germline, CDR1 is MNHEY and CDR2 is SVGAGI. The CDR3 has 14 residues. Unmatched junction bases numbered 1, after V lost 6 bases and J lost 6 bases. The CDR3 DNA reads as TGTGCCAGCAGCGGGACAGGGGGTAATTCACCCCTCCACTTT. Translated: CASSGTGGNSPLHF.

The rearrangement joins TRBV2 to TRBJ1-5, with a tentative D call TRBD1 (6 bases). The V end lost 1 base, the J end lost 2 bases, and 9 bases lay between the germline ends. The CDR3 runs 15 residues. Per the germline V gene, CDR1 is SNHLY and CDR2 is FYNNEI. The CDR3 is CASSEGQVGNQPQHF. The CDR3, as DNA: TGTGCCAGCAGTGAAGGACAGGTCGGCAATCAGCCCCAGCATTTT.

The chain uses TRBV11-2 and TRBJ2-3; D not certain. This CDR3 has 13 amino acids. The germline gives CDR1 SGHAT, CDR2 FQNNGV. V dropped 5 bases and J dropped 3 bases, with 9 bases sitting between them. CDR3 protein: CASSLTFTDTQYF. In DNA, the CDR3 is TGTGCCAGCAGCCTCACATTTACAGATACGCAGTATTTT.

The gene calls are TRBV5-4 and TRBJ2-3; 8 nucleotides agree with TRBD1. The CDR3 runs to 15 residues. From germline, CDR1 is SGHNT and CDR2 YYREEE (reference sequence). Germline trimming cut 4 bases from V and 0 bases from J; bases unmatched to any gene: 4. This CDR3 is CASSPGQVSTDTQYF. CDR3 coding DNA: TGTGCCAGCAGCCCGGGACAGGTTAGCACAGATACGCAGTATTTT.

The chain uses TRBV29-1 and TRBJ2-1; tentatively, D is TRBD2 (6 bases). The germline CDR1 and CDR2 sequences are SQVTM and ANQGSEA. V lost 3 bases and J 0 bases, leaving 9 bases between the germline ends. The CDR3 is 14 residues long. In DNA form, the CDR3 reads TGCAGCGTTGACGGGGGAAGCTCCTACAATGAGCAGTTCTTC. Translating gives CSVDGGSSYNEQFF.

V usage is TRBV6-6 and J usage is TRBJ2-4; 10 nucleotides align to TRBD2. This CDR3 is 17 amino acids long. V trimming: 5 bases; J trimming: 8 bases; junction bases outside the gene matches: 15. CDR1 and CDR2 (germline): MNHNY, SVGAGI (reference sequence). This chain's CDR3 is CASSHRGVAGGKDIQYF. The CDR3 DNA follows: TGTGCCAGCAGTCACCGGGGGGTAGCGGGAGGAAAAGACATTCAGTACTTC.

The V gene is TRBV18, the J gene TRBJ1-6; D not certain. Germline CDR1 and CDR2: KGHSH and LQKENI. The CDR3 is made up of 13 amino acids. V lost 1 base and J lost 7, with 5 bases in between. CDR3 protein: CASSPLENSPLHF. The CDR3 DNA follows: TGTGCCAGCTCACCACTAGAGAATTCACCCCTCCACTTT.

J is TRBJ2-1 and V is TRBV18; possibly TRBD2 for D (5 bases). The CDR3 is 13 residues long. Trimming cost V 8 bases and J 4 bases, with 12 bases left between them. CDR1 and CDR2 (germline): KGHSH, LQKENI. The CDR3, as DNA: TGTGCCAGCCAATCGAGCGGTTACAATGAGCAGTTCTTC. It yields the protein CASQSSGYNEQFF.

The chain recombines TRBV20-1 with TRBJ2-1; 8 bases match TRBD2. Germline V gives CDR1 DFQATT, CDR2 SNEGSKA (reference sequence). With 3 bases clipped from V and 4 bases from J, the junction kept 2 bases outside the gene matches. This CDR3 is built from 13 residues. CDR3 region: CSASRGGYNEQFF. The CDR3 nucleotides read TGCAGTGCTAGTCGCGGGGGGTACAATGAGCAGTTCTTC.

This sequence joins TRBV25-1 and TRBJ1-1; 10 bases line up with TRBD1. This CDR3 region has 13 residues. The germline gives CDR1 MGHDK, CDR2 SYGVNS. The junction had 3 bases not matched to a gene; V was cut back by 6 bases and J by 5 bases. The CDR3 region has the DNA TGTGCCAGCAGAGGACAGGGGGGAACTGAAGCTTTCTTT. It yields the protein CASRGQGGTEAFF.